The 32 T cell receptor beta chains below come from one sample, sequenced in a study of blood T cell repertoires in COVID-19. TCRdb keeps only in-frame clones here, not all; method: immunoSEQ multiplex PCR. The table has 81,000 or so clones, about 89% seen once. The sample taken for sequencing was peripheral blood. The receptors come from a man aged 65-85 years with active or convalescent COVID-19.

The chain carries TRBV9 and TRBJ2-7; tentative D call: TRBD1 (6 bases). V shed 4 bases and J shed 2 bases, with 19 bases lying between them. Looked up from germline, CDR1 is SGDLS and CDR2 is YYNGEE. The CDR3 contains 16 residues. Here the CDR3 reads CASSPGGAGETYEQYF. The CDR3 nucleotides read TGTGCCAGCAGCCCAGGTGGGGCAGGGGAAACCTACGAGCAGTACTTC.

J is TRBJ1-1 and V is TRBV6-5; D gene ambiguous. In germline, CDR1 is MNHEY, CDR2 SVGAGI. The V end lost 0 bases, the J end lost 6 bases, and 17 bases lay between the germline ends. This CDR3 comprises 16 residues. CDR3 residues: CASSYSGLNPKAEAFF. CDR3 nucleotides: TGTGCCAGCAGTTACTCGGGCCTTAACCCCAAGGCTGAAGCTTTCTTT.

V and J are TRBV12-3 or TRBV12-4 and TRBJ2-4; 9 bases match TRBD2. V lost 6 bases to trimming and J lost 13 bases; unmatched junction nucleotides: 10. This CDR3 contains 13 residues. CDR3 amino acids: CASSPGGSGGQYF. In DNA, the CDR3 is TGTGCCAGCAGCCCCGGGGGTAGCGGGGGACAGTACTTC.

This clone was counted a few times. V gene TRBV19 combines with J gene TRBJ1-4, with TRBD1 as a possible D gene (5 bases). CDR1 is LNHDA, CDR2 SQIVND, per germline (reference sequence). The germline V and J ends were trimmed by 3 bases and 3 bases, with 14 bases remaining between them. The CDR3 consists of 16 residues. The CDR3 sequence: CASSMGLNPANEKLFF. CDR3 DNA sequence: TGTGCCAGTAGTATGGGACTGAACCCGGCTAATGAAAAACTGTTTTTT.

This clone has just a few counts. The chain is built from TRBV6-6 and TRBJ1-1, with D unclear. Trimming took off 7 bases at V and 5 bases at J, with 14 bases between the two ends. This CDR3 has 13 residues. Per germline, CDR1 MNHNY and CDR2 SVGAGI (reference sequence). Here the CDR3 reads CASTGEGWTEAFF. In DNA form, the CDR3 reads TGTGCCAGCACAGGAGAGGGTTGGACTGAAGCTTTCTTT.

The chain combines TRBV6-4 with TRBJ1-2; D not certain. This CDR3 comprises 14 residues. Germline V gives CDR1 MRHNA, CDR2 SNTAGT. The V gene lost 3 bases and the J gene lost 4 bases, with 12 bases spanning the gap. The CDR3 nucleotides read TGTGCCAGCAGTGATCGAGGGAATATCTATGGCTACACCTTC. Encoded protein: CASSDRGNIYGYTF.

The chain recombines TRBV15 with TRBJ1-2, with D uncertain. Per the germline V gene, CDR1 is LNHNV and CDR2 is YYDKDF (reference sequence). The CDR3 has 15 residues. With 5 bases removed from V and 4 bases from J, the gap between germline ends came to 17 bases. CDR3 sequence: CATSPSRHGSYGYTF. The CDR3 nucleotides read TGTGCCACCAGCCCATCTAGGCACGGGAGCTATGGCTACACCTTC.

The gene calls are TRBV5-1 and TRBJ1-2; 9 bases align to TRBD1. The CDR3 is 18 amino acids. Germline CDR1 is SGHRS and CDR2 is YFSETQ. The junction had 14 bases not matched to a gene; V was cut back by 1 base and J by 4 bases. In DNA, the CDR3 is TGCGCCAGCAGCTTGTATGGTTCTTCGGGACAGGGATTCTATGGCTACACCTTC. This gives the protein CASSLYGSSGQGFYGYTF.

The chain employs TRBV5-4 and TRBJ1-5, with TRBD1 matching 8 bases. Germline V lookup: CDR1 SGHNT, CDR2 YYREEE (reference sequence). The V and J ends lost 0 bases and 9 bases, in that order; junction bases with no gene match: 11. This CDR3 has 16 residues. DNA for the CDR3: TGTGCCAGCAGCTTGGGTCTGACAGGGGACGCGAGGCCCCAGCATTTT. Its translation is CASSLGLTGDARPQHF.

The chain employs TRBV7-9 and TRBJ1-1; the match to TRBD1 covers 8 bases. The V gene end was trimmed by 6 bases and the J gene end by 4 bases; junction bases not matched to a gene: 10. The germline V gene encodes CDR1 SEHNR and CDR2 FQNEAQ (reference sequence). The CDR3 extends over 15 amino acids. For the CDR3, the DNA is TGTGCCAGCAGGCCCCGGGAACAGGGGGGCACTGAAGCTTTCTTT. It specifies CASRPREQGGTEAFF.

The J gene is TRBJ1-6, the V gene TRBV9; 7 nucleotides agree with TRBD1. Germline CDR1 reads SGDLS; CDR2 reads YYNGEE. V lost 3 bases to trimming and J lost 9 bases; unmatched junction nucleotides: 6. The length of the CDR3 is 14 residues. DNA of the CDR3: TGTGCCAGCAGCGATCAAACAGGGGCTTCACCCCTCCACTTT. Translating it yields CASSDQTGASPLHF.

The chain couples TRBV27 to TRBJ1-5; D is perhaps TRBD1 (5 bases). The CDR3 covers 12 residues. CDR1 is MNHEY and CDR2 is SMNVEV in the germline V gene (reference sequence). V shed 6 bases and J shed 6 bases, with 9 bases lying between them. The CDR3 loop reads CASSSRGQPQHF. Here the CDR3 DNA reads TGTGCCAGCAGCTCAAGGGGTCAGCCCCAGCATTTT.

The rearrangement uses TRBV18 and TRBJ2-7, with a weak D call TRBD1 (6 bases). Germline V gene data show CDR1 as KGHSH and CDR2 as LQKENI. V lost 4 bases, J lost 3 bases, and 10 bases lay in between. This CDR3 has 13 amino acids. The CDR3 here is CASSLTGNYEQYF. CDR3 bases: TGTGCCAGCTCACTGACAGGAAACTACGAGCAGTACTTC.

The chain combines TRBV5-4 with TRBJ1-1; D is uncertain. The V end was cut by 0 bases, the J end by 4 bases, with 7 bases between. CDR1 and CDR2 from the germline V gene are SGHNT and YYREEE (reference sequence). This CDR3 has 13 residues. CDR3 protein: CASSLGGSTEAFF. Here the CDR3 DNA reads TGTGCCAGCAGCTTGGGCGGGAGCACTGAAGCTTTCTTT. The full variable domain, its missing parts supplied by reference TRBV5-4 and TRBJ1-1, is ETGVTQSPTHLIKTRGQQVTLRCSSQSGHNTVSWYQQALGQGPQFIFQYYREEENGRGNFPPRFSGLQFPNYSSELNVNALELDDSALYLCASSLGGSTEAFFGQGTRLTVV.

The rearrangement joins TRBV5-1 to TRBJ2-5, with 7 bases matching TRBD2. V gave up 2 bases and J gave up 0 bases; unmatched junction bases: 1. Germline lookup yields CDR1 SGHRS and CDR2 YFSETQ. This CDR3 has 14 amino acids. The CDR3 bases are TGCGCCAGCAGCTTAGCGGGGAACCAAGAGACCCAGTACTTC. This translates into CASSLAGNQETQYF.

CDR3 amino acids: CASSFAGALLNTEAFF. Written as DNA, the CDR3 is TGCGCCAGCAGCTTTGCAGGGGCGCTATTGAACACTGAAGCTTTCTTT. The chain combines TRBV5-1 with TRBJ1-1, with TRBD1 as a possible D gene (6 bases). The V gene lost 2 bases and the J gene lost 0 bases, with 14 bases spanning the gap. Germline V gene sequence: CDR1 SGHRS, CDR2 YFSETQ. CDR3 length equals 16 residues.

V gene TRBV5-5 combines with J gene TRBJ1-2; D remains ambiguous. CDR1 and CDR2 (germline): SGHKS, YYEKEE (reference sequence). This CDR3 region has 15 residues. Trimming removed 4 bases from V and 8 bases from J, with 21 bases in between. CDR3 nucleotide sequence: TGTGCCAGCAGCGTTGTGTTAAGAGGCGCTGGCGGCTACACCTTC. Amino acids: CASSVVLRGAGGYTF.

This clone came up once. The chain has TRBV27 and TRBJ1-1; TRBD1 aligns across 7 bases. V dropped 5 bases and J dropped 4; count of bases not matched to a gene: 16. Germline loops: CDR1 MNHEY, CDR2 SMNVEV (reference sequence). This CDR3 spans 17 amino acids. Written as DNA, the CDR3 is TGTGCCAGCAGTCTCCTCCCAGGGGGTACGTATGGCACTGAAGCTTTCTTT. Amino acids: CASSLLPGGTYGTEAFF.

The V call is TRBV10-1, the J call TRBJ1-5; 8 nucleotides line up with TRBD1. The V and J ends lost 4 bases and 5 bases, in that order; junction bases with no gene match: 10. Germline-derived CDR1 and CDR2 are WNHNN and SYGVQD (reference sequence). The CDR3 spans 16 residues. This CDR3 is CASSGGGQGGDQPQHF. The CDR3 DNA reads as TGCGCCAGCAGTGGGGGCGGACAGGGCGGGGATCAGCCCCAGCATTTT.

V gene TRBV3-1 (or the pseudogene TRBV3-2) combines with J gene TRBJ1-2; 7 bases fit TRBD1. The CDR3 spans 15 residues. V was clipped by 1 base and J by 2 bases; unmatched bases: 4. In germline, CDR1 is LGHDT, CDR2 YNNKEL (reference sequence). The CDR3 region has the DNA TGTGCCAGCAGCCAAGGCAGGGGGGTAAACTATGGCTACACCTTC. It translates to CASSQGRGVNYGYTF.

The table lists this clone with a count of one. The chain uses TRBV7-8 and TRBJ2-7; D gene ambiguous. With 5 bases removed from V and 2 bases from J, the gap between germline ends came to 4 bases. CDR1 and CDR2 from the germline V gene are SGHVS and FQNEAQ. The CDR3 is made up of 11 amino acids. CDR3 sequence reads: CASSPAYEQYF. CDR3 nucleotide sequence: TGTGCCAGCAGCCCGGCCTACGAGCAGTACTTC.

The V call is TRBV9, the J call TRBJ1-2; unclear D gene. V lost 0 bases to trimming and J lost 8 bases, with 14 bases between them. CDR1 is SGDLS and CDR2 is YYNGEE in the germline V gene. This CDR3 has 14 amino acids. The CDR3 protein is CASSVGHGEGGYTF. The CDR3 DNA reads TGTGCCAGCAGCGTAGGACACGGGGAGGGAGGCTACACCTTC. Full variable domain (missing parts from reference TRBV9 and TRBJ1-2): DSGVTQTPKHLITATGQRVTLRCSPRSGDLSVYWYQQSLDQGLQFLIQYYNGEERAKGNILERFSAQQFPDLHSELNLSSLELGDSALYFCASSVGHGEGGYTFGSGTRLTVV.

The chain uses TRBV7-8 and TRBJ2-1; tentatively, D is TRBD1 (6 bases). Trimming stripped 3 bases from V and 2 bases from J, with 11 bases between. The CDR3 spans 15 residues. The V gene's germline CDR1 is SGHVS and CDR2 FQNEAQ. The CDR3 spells CASSFRTDAYNEQFF. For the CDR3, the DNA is TGTGCCAGCAGCTTTAGGACAGATGCCTACAATGAGCAGTTCTTC.

DNA of the CDR3: TGCGCCAGCAGCCACTTTGGAAACCGGGACAGGGGAGAAAAACTGTTTTTT. Its protein product is CASSHFGNRDRGEKLFF. This chain joins TRBV4-1 and TRBJ1-4; 10 bases map to TRBD1. V was pared by 3 bases and J by 8 bases, with 12 bases of the junction left unmatched. Germline CDR1 reads MGHRA; CDR2 reads YSYEKL. This CDR3 contains 17 residues.

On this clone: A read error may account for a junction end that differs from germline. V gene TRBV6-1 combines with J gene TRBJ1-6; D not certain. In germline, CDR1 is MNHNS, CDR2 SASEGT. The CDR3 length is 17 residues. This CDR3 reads CASSEWFGRILNSPLHF. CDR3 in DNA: TGTGCCAGCAGTGAATGGTTCGGTAGAATTCTAAATTCCCCCCTCCACTTT.

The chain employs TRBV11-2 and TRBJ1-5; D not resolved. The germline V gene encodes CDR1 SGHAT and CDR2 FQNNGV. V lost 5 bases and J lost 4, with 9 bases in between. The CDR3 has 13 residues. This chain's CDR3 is CASSLGRNQPQHF. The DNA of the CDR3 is TGTGCCAGCAGCCTCGGTCGAAATCAGCCCCAGCATTTT.

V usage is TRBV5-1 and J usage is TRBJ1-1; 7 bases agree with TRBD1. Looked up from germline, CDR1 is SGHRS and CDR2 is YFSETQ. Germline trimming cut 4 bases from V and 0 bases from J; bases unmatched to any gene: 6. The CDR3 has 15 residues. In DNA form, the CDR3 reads TGCGCCAGCAGCATTACAGGGGCCTTGAACACTGAAGCTTTCTTT. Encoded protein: CASSITGALNTEAFF. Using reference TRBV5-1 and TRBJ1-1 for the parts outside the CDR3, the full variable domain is KAGVTQTPRYLIKTRGQQVTLSCSPISGHRSVSWYQQTPGQGLQFLFEYFSETQRNKGNFPGRFSGRQFSNSRSEMNVSTLELGDSALYLCASSITGALNTEAFFGQGTRLTVV.

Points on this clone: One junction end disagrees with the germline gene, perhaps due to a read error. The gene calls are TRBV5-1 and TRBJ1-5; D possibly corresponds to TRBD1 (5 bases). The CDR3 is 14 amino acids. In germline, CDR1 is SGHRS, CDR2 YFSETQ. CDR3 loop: CASSLDGHNQPQHF. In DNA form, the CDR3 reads TGCGCCAGCAGTTTGGACGGACACAATCAGCCCCAGCATTTT.

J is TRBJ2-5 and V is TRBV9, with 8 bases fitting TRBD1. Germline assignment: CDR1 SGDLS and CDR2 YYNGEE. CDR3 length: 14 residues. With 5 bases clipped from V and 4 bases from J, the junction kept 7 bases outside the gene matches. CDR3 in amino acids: CASSLTGVRETQYF. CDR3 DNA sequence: TGTGCCAGCAGTCTGACAGGGGTCCGAGAGACCCAGTACTTC.

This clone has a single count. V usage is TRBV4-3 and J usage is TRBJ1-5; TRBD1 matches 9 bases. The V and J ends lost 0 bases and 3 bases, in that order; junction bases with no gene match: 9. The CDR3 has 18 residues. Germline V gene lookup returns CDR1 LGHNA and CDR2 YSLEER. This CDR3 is CASSQDLETGGNNQPQHF. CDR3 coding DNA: TGCGCCAGCAGCCAAGATCTTGAGACAGGGGGGAACAATCAGCCCCAGCATTTT.

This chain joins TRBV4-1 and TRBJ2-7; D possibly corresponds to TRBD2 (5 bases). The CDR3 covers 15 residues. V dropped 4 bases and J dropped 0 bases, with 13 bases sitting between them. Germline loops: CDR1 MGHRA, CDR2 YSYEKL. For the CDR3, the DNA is TGCGCCAGCAGCCCCGCCCTGGCGGGCTCCTACGAGCAGTACTTC. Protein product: CASSPALAGSYEQYF.

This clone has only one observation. CDR3 protein: CASSDPLARGKETQYF. As DNA, the CDR3 is TGTGCCAGCAGCGACCCACTAGCTAGGGGCAAGGAGACCCAGTACTTC. This chain joins TRBV5-4 and TRBJ2-5; D perhaps matches TRBD2 (6 bases). V lost 4 bases to trimming and J lost 5 bases, with 21 bases between them. The germline V gene encodes CDR1 SGHNT and CDR2 YYREEE (reference sequence). The CDR3 is made up of 16 amino acids.